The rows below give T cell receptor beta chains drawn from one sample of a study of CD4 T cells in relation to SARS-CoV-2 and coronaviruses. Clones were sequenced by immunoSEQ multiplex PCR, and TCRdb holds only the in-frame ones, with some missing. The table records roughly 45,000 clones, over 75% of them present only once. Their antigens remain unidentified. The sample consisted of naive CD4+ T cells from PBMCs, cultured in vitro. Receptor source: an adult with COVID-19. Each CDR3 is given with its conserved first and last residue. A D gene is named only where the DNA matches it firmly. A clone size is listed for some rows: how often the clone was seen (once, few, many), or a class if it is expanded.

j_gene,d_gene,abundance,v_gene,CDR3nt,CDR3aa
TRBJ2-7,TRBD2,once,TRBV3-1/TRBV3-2,TGTGCCAGCAGGAAGGGCGGGAGGGCCCCCTACGAGCAGTACTTC,CASRKGGRAPYEQYF
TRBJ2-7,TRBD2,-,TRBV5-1,TGCGCCAGCAGCCGGGGTAGCGGGAAGACCTACGAGCAGTACTTC,CASSRGSGKTYEQYF
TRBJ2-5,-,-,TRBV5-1,TGCGCCAGCAGCTTGGATCGGGGGCAGACCCAGTACTTC,CASSLDRGQTQYF
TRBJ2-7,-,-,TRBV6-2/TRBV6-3,TGTGCCAGCAGTTACTCGACGGAGAACCCCTACGAGCAGTACTTC,CASSYSTENPYEQYF
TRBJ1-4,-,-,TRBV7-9,TGTGCCAGCAGCTTAGCCCCTGGGGGGCCTGGTGAAAAACTGTTTTTT,CASSLAPGGPGEKLFF
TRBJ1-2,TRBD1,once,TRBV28,TGTGCCAGCAGTCAATTGTGGCCCCTAGGGACAGTTGAGGATGGCTACACCTTC,CASSQLWPLGTVEDGYTF
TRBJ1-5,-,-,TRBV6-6,TGTGCCAGCAGTTTGGACGTAGGGCCCGGGGCCCAGCATTTT,CASSLDVGPGAQHF
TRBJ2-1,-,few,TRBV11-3,TGTGCCAGCAGCTCGGGCTTTTACAATGAGCAGTTCTTC,CASSSGFYNEQFF
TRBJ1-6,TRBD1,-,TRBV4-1,TGCGCCAGCAGCTTCTCAGGAGACAGGGGCCTATTCTATCCCCTCCACTTT,CASSFSGDRGLFYPLHF
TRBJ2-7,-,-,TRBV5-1,TGCGCCAGCAGCTTCCGAGGGGGGGGGTACGAGCAGTACTTC,CASSFRGGGYEQYF
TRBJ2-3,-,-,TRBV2,TGTGCCAGCAAGCTCCAACATAGCACAGATACGCAGTATTTT,CASKLQHSTDTQYF
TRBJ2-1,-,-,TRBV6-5,TGTGCCGCGGGCGGGTGGGCCTCACAGTTCTTC,CAAGGWASQFF
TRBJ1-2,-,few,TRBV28,TGTGCCAGCTTTCCTCAGAACTACGCCTATGGCTACACCTTC,CASFPQNYAYGYTF
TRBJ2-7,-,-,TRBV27,TGTGCCAGCAGCGGCCCTTCATACGAGCAGTACTTC,CASSGPSYEQYF
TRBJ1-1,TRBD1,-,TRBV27,TGTGCCAGCAGTTTCGACAGGGAGACTGAAGCTTTCTTT,CASSFDRETEAFF
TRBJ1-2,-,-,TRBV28,TGTGCCAGCAGTCTACTTGGGGGGTCCGGCTATGGCTACACCTTC,CASSLLGGSGYGYTF
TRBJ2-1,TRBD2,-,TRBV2,TGTGCCAGCAGTGAGTTGTTAGCGGGAGTCGATGAGCAGTTCTTC,CASSELLAGVDEQFF
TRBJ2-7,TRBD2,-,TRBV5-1,TGCGCCAGCAGCGTGCCAGCGGGATACGAGCAGTACTTC,CASSVPAGYEQYF
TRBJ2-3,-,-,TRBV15,TGTGCCACCAGACTGCGAACAGGGCTCCCTAGCACAGATACGCAGTATTTT,CATRLRTGLPSTDTQYF
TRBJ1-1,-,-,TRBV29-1,TGCAGCGTTGAAGAGGGTACCACTGAAGCTTTCTTT,CSVEEGTTEAFF
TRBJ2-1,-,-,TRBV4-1,TGCGCCAGCAGCCCTATACAAAGCGTCAGTTATGGGAATGAGCAGTTCTTC,CASSPIQSVSYGNEQFF
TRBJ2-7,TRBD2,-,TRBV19,TGTGCCAGTAGGCCGGGACTATACTCCTACGAGCAGTACTTC,CASRPGLYSYEQYF
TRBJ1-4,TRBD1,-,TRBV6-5,TGTGCCAGCAGCCGGGACAGGGCTAATGAAAAACTGTTTTTT,CASSRDRANEKLFF
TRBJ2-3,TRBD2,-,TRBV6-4,TGTGCCAGCAGTCAGGGACTAGCGGGGAACACAGATACGCAGTATTTT,CASSQGLAGNTDTQYF
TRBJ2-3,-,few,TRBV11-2,TGTGCCAGCAGCGGAAACAGGGCCTCGGGGGATACGCAGTATTTT,CASSGNRASGDTQYF
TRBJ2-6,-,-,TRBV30,TGTGCCTGGAGTGCCGGGACTCCCGGGGCCAACGTCCTGACTTTC,CAWSAGTPGANVLTF
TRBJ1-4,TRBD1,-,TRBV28,TGTGCCAGCAGTTCCGGACAGGGCCCCGAAAAACTGTTTTTT,CASSSGQGPEKLFF
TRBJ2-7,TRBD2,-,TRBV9,TGTGCCAGCAGCATACTAGCGGACAGCCAGTACGAGCAGTACTTC,CASSILADSQYEQYF
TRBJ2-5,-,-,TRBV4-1,TGCGCCAGCAGCCAAGATCGCGGCTCCTCGGGGACCCAGTACTTC,CASSQDRGSSGTQYF
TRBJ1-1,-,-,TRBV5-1,TGCGCCAGCAGCTTGGAGGGGACCACTGAAGCTTTCTTT,CASSLEGTTEAFF
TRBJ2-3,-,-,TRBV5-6,TGTGCCAGCAGCTCCAAGGCTCGGATTCGTACAGATACGCAGTATTTT,CASSSKARIRTDTQYF
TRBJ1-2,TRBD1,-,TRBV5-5,TGTGCCAGCAGCCCCGGGACAGGGGGCTACACCTTC,CASSPGTGGYTF
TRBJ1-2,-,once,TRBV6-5,TGTGCCAGCAAGGCAGGGCCCTATGGCTACACCTTC,CASKAGPYGYTF
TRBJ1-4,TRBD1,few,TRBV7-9,TGTGCCAGCAGCTTAAGAATTGGACAGGCCGATGAAAAACTGTTTTTT,CASSLRIGQADEKLFF
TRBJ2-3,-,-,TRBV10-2,TGCGCCAGCATGGAGCGGAGTTGGAGCACAGATACGCAGTATTTT,CASMERSWSTDTQYF
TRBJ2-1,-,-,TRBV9,TGTGCCAGCAGCGTAGACGGGTACAATGAGCAGTTCTTC,CASSVDGYNEQFF
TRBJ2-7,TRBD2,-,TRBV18,TGTGCCAGCTCACCAAGGGGAGCGGGAGCGGGAGCCTACGAGCAGTACTTC,CASSPRGAGAGAYEQYF
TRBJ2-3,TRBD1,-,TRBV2,TGTGCCAGCAGAACCCAGGGGGCCACAGATACGCAGTATTTT,CASRTQGATDTQYF
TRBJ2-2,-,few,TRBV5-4,TGTGCCAGCAGCTTTTGGGCCGGGGAGCTGTTTTTT,CASSFWAGELFF
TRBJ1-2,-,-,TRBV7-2,TGTGCCAGCAGCTTAGCCGAGGACTATGGCTACACCTTC,CASSLAEDYGYTF